The rows below give T cell receptor beta chains drawn from one sample of a study of technical replicates of blood from a few donors. The table came from immunoSEQ multiplex PCR; TCRdb's copy has only in-frame clones and leaves some out. This repertoire shows roughly 83,000 clones, around nine tenths found once; its top ten account for approximately 0.25%. Sequenced: T cells isolated from PBMCs. These receptors were obtained from a human donor in good health. Both conserved end residues are part of each CDR3. Fields, in order: J gene, D gene, V gene, clone size, CDR3 protein, CDR3 DNA. A D gene is named only where the DNA matches it firmly. Expanded clones are given a class, and other clones once, few, many or no size at all.

>TRBJ1-2|TRBD1|TRBV19|NA
CASSIIGTDPNYGYTF
TGTGCCAGTAGTATAATCGGGACAGACCCCAACTATGGCTACACCTTC
>TRBJ2-1|NA|TRBV2|NA
CASSGEVRQFF
TGTGCCAGCAGTGGTGAGGTCAGGCAGTTCTTC
>TRBJ2-5|TRBD1|TRBV4-2|NA
CASSQDGQGVKETQYF
TGTGCCAGCAGCCAAGACGGACAGGGGGTAAAAGAGACCCAGTACTTC
>TRBJ2-5|TRBD2|TRBV10-3|once
CAISGILRPTSGSPRETQYF
TGTGCCATCAGTGGGATTTTAAGGCCAACTAGCGGGAGCCCGAGAGAGACCCAGTACTTC
>TRBJ2-7|NA|TRBV10-3|NA
CAISVLTGTFSYEQYF
TGTGCCATCAGTGTACTGACCGGGACTTTCTCCTACGAGCAGTACTTC
>TRBJ2-7|TRBD1|TRBV19|NA
CASTGTGGSYEQYF
TGTGCCAGTACCGGAACAGGGGGCTCCTACGAGCAGTACTTC
>TRBJ2-2|NA|TRBV4-1|NA
CASSLNTMSGELFF
TGCGCCAGCAGCTTAAACACAATGTCCGGGGAGCTGTTTTTT
>TRBJ2-2|TRBD2|TRBV5-4|NA
CASSLANSRGGTGELFF
TGTGCCAGCAGCTTGGCAAATAGTCGGGGAGGGACCGGGGAGCTGTTTTTT
>TRBJ2-1|TRBD1|TRBV11-2|NA
CASSFRDRGSYNEQFF
TGTGCCAGCAGCTTCCGGGACAGGGGGTCCTACAATGAGCAGTTCTTC
>TRBJ2-1|TRBD2|TRBV5-4|NA
CASRAAGGNYNEQFF
TGTGCCAGCAGGGCAGCGGGGGGGAACTACAATGAGCAGTTCTTC
>TRBJ2-5|NA|TRBV5-4|NA
CASSLEQTRQETQYF
TGTGCCAGCAGCTTGGAACAGACCCGCCAAGAGACCCAGTACTTC
>TRBJ2-7|TRBD1|TRBV11-2|NA
CASSFKGGQGMNEQYF
TGTGCCAGCAGCTTTAAGGGGGGACAGGGGATGAACGAGCAGTACTTC
>TRBJ2-3|NA|TRBV4-1|NA
CASSQAVGWGLNTQYF
TGCGCCAGCAGCCAAGCCGTGGGGTGGGGGCTGAATACGCAGTATTTT
>TRBJ2-5|TRBD2|TRBV4-1|NA
CASSPASGREQETQYF
TGCGCCAGCAGCCCCGCTAGCGGGAGGGAGCAGGAGACCCAGTACTTC
>TRBJ2-7|NA|TRBV6-5|NA
CASSYSKSGMAYEQYF
TGTGCCAGCAGTTACTCGAAATCAGGGATGGCCTACGAGCAGTACTTC
>TRBJ2-1|TRBD1|TRBV7-6|NA
CASSLRQGASYNEQFF
TGTGCCAGCAGCTTACGTCAGGGGGCCTCTTACAATGAGCAGTTCTTC
>TRBJ2-2|TRBD1|TRBV4-2|NA
CASSQEWTGGTGELFF
TGTGCCAGCAGCCAAGAATGGACAGGGGGCACCGGGGAGCTGTTTTTT
>TRBJ2-1|TRBD2|TRBV28|NA
CASSSPLAGGAWSRSSYNEQFF
TGTGCCAGCAGTTCGCCACTAGCGGGAGGCGCATGGTCGAGGAGCTCCTACAATGAGCAGTTCTTC
>TRBJ1-2|NA|TRBV9|NA
CASSANRESHYGYTF
TGTGCCAGCAGCGCCAACAGGGAATCACACTATGGCTACACCTTC
>TRBJ2-2|TRBD1|TRBV28|NA
CASKAGGNTGELFF
TGTGCCAGCAAGGCAGGGGGCAACACCGGGGAGCTGTTTTTT
>TRBJ2-7|NA|TRBV5-6|NA
CASSLYRGGYEQYF
TGTGCCAGCAGCTTGTACAGGGGGGGCTACGAGCAGTACTTC
>TRBJ1-6|TRBD1|TRBV5-1|NA
CASRRGTGTHNSPLHF
TGCGCCAGCAGGCGCGGGACAGGGACCCATAATTCACCCCTCCACTTT
>TRBJ2-7|TRBD2|TRBV4-1|NA
CASSPGPLADSLEQYF
TGCGCCAGCAGCCCGGGCCCCCTAGCGGACTCATTGGAGCAGTACTTC
>TRBJ2-3|TRBD1|TRBV28|NA
CASSFRTGVTDTQYF
TGTGCCAGCAGTTTCCGGACAGGGGTGACAGATACGCAGTATTTT
>TRBJ1-1|NA|TRBV5-8|NA
CASSLGGRTRTEAFF
TGTGCCAGCAGCTTGGGGGGCAGAACAAGAACTGAAGCTTTCTTT
>TRBJ1-2|TRBD1|TRBV9|once
CASSVQTGGGYTF
TGTGCCAGCAGCGTCCAGACAGGGGGAGGCTACACCTTC
>TRBJ2-3|NA|TRBV21-1|NA
CAAQSTQENASTDTQYF
TGTGCCGCCCAGAGCACACAGGAAAATGCTAGCACAGATACGCAGTATTTT
>TRBJ2-2|NA|TRBV7-9|NA
CASSSEFVQGTGELFF
TGTGCCAGCAGCTCCGAATTCGTACAGGGCACCGGGGAGCTGTTTTTT
>TRBJ2-1|NA|TRBV13|NA
CASSPSLRLSSYNEQFF
TGTGCCAGCAGCCCCAGTCTCAGGTTAAGCTCCTACAATGAGCAGTTCTTC
>TRBJ2-3|TRBD2|TRBV14|NA
CASSHIAGLTDTQYF
TGTGCCAGCAGCCACATAGCGGGGCTCACAGATACGCAGTATTTT
>TRBJ2-5|TRBD2|TRBV5-4|NA
CASTLAGGRETQYF
TGTGCCAGCACCCTAGCGGGAGGCCGGGAGACCCAGTACTTC
>TRBJ1-1|NA|TRBV18|NA
CASSPRDKNTEAFF
TGTGCCAGCTCACCCCGGGACAAGAACACTGAAGCTTTCTTT
>TRBJ2-1|NA|TRBV11-3|NA
CASRRGGMYEQFF
TGTGCCAGCAGGAGGGGGGGCATGTATGAGCAGTTCTTC
>TRBJ2-2|NA|TRBV5-1|NA
CASSPSTGRGGELFF
TGCGCCAGCAGCCCAAGCACAGGGCGCGGCGGGGAGCTGTTTTTT
>TRBJ1-5|TRBD1|TRBV7-8|NA
CASSRTGGDQPQHF
TGTGCCAGCAGCCGGACAGGCGGGGATCAGCCCCAGCATTTT
>TRBJ1-1|TRBD1|TRBV5-4|NA
CASSFDRGLPEAFF
TGTGCCAGCAGCTTCGACAGGGGGCTACCTGAAGCTTTCTTT
>TRBJ2-7|TRBD2|TRBV7-6|NA
CASSLGAGAGVEQYF
TGTGCCAGCAGCTTAGGTGCGGGAGCGGGGGTCGAGCAGTACTTC
>TRBJ1-2|NA|TRBV7-5|NA
CVRSKTGVYGYTF
TGTGTCAGAAGCAAAACAGGGGTCTATGGCTACACCTTC
>TRBJ1-3|NA|TRBV2|NA
CASATGFSGNTIYF
TGTGCCAGCGCAACAGGTTTCTCTGGAAACACCATATATTTT
>TRBJ1-2|NA|TRBV29-1|NA
CSVVTGTYGYTF
TGCAGCGTTGTCACAGGGACCTATGGCTACACCTTC
>TRBJ2-7|NA|TRBV11-2|once
CASSLSRSYEQYF
TGTGCCAGCAGCTTATCCCGCTCCTACGAGCAGTACTTC
>TRBJ2-3|TRBD2|TRBV6-5|NA
CATTSGFTDTQYF
TGTGCCACCACTAGCGGTTTCACAGATACGCAGTATTTT
>TRBJ2-5|NA|TRBV29-1|NA
CSVLIETQYF
TGCAGCGTTCTAATTGAGACCCAGTACTTC
>TRBJ2-5|NA|TRBV2|NA
CASSDPGGETQYF
TGTGCCAGCAGTGACCCCGGAGGAGAGACCCAGTACTTC
>TRBJ2-1|NA|TRBV6-5|NA
CASSLTGTSTEQFF
TGTGCCAGCAGTTTGACCGGGACAAGTACTGAGCAGTTCTTC
>TRBJ2-1|TRBD2|TRBV28|NA
CASWTSDSYNEQFF
TGTGCCAGCTGGACTAGCGACTCCTACAATGAGCAGTTCTTC
>TRBJ2-3|TRBD2|TRBV28|NA
CASSSPRALGGRVTDTQYF
TGTGCCAGCAGTTCGCCCCGCGCTCTTGGCGGGAGGGTCACAGATACGCAGTATTTT
>TRBJ1-1|NA|TRBV5-1|NA
CASSLNGRDTEAFF
TGCGCCAGCAGCTTGAATGGCAGGGACACTGAAGCTTTCTTT
>TRBJ1-5|NA|TRBV28|NA
CASVDRFGNQPQHF
TGTGCCAGCGTCGACAGGTTTGGCAATCAGCCCCAGCATTTT
>TRBJ2-7|NA|TRBV6-6|NA
CASSLDRLSYEQYF
TGTGCCAGCAGTCTCGACAGGCTCTCCTACGAGCAGTACTTC
>TRBJ1-1|NA|TRBV5-1|NA
CASSLLPGDTEAFF
TGCGCCAGCAGCTTATTGCCAGGCGACACTGAAGCTTTCTTT
>TRBJ1-5|TRBD1|TRBV28|NA
CASRGTGNQPQHF
TGTGCCAGCAGAGGGACAGGGAATCAGCCCCAGCATTTT
>TRBJ1-2|NA|TRBV30|once
CAWSVTAADRLGYTF
TGTGCCTGGAGTGTAACCGCTGCTGACAGGTTGGGCTACACCTTC
>TRBJ2-1|NA|TRBV4-1|NA
CASSLMTRALPNEQFF
TGCGCCAGCAGCCTCATGACTAGGGCTTTACCCAATGAGCAGTTCTTC
>TRBJ1-1|NA|TRBV10-1|NA
CASSVNRVNTEAFF
TGCGCCAGCAGTGTGAACAGAGTGAACACTGAAGCTTTCTTT
>TRBJ2-1|TRBD2|TRBV11-2|NA
CASSLGLAGEFNEQFF
TGTGCCAGCAGCTTGGGGTTAGCGGGAGAATTTAATGAGCAGTTCTTC
>TRBJ2-1|NA|TRBV7-2|NA
CASSYYNEQFF
TGTGCCAGCAGTTACTACAATGAGCAGTTCTTC